This T cell receptor beta chain stems from a study of T cells in Graves' hyperthyroidism and ophthalmopathy. Study outcomes and limitations: Blood held most thyroid clonotypes expanded above 0.001 frequency. Ophthalmopathy cases were set apart from stable hyperthyroidism by a 13 V-J model.

Uncontrolled infection, other autoimmune disease, pregnancy or lactation excluded patients. RNA transcripts were the template for amplifying TCR beta CDR3 regions. The primer set for the first-round RT-PCR of the TCR CDR3 was HTBI. TCRdb analysed the multiplex PCR reads with MiXCR anew, one entry per CDR3 protein. The data contain 500,000 to 600,000 distinct CDR3 sequences, 46% of them singletons. This clonotype occurred many times. Its specificity is not known. The CDR3 is made up of 16 amino acids. CDR1 SEHNR and CDR2 FQNEAQ come from the germline V gene (reference sequence). V was clipped by 4 bases and J by 4 bases, with 20 bases between them.

What was sequenced was peripheral blood or thyroid tissue (not recorded which). The chain uses TRBV7-9 and TRBJ2-7; D possibly matches TRBD1 or TRBD2 (5 bases each). The sequence was collected from an adult woman with Graves' disease, either hyperthyroidism or ophthalmopathy (not recorded which). CDR3 nucleotide sequence: TGTGCCAGCAGCTCAGCCGGGACCTCATTATTGTACGAGCAGTACTTC. Residues: CASSSAGTSLLYEQYF.